This entry is about one T cell receptor (beta chain). Its antigen remains unknown. This record belongs to a study of T cell responses to AZD1222 COVID-19 vaccine. TCRdb keeps only in-frame clones here, not all; method: immunoSEQ multiplex PCR. The profile shows some 120,000 clones, nearly 95% of them singletons. Study-level points and caveats: Nearly half of the spike-specific TCRs reportedly recognize variant regions that carry no mutations. Increased Spike-specific TCR breadth and depth were observed after two AZD1222 doses. Across the whole spike, CD4 TCRs peaked at regions 160-218 and 743-854.

The CDR3 covers 14 residues. The sequence was obtained from an adult in good health. Sequencing was performed on peripheral blood, taken on day 0 of AZD1222 vaccination. The gene calls are TRBV21-1 and TRBJ2-7; TRBD1 reflects the table's D call only, with no check against the DNA. TRBV21-1 is flagged as a pseudogene. The CDR3 nucleotides read TGTGCCAGCACCTACAGGGATCTCTCCTACGAGCAGTACTTC. Its translation: CASTYRDLSYEQYF.